The 11 T cell receptor beta chains below all came from one sample that was sequenced in a study of cytomegalovirus exposure and HLA in healthy donors. Repertoires were generated with immunoSEQ multiplex PCR, while TCRdb's copy carries only in-frame clones and drops some. The table shows 230,000 or so clones, with around nine tenths occurring only once. Source material: PBMCs. These receptors came from a woman between 18 and 29 years old in good health and CMV-seronegative.

This chain uses TRBV5-1 with TRBJ2-3, with 7 bases matching TRBD2. The germline CDR1 and CDR2 sequences are SGHRS and YFSETQ. V shed 2 bases, J shed 0 bases, and the junction held 3 bases outside the gene matches. This CDR3 comprises 15 residues. CDR3 sequence reads: CASSFQRGSTDTQYF. In nucleotides, the CDR3 is TGCGCCAGCAGCTTCCAGCGGGGTAGCACAGATACGCAGTATTTT.

The chain has TRBV29-1 and TRBJ2-5; D remains ambiguous. Germline CDR1 reads SQVTM; CDR2 reads ANQGSEA. V shed 4 bases and J shed 2 bases, with 8 bases lying between them. The CDR3 sequence is 12 residues long. CDR3 DNA sequence: TGCAGCGTTGTAAGAGTTCAAGAGACCCAGTACTTC. Its translation: CSVVRVQETQYF.

The rearrangement uses TRBV7-9 and TRBJ2-7; possible D gene TRBD2, 5 bases. The germline V and J ends were trimmed by 5 bases and 6 bases, with 11 bases remaining between them. Germline V gene lookup returns CDR1 SEHNR and CDR2 FQNEAQ (reference sequence). The length of the CDR3 is 12 residues. CDR3 residues: CASSRAGGEQYF. The CDR3 DNA is TGTGCCAGCAGCCGGGCGGGCGGCGAGCAGTACTTC.

This clone came up a few times. The V call is TRBV7-9, the J call TRBJ1-2, with a weak D call TRBD1 (5 bases). Germline assignment: CDR1 SEHNR and CDR2 FQNEAQ (reference sequence). The CDR3 has 15 residues. Trimming took 5 bases from V and 1 from J, leaving 14 bases between them. The CDR3 DNA follows: TGTGCCAGCAGCGCTAGGCAGGGTATTAACTATGGCTACACCTTC. As protein: CASSARQGINYGYTF.

The CDR3 DNA is TGCGCCAGCAGCCCCCACCTGGGTGAGACAGGGGGTTATGAGCAGTTCTTC. Translation gives CASSPHLGETGGYEQFF. This rearrangement joins TRBV4-1 to TRBJ2-1, with 9 bases that match TRBD1. Germline V gives CDR1 MGHRA, CDR2 YSYEKL. The V segment lost 4 bases and the J segment 8 bases; nucleotides outside the gene matches: 15. This CDR3 is 17 amino acids long.

The gene calls are TRBV5-5 and TRBJ2-7; a weak D match, TRBD1 (6 bases). Germline assignment: CDR1 SGHKS and CDR2 YYEKEE (reference sequence). The length of the CDR3 is 15 residues. Trimming took off 0 bases at V and 4 bases at J, with 14 bases between the two ends. CDR3 nucleotide sequence: TGTGCCAGCAGCTTGGACGGCCAGGGGCTTTACGAGCAGTACTTC. Protein: CASSLDGQGLYEQYF.

The V gene is TRBV28, the J gene TRBJ2-1, with D perhaps matching TRBD2 (6 bases). Germline lookup yields CDR1 MDHEN and CDR2 SYDVKM. Trimming took 6 bases from V and 0 from J, leaving 21 bases between them. The CDR3 runs 18 residues. CDR3 DNA: TGTGCCAGCAGATATCTGGGCGGGATCGAAAGCTCCTACAATGAGCAGTTCTTC. Its translation is CASRYLGGIESSYNEQFF.

The V and J genes are TRBV9 and TRBJ1-4; no clear D gene. There are 15 residues in the CDR3. V was shortened by 0 bases and J by 1 base, with 7 bases between the two germline ends. CDR1 and CDR2 from the germline V gene are SGDLS and YYNGEE. For the CDR3, the DNA is TGTGCCAGCAGCGTAGGCGGCAGAACTAATGAAAAACTGTTTTTT. It is translated as CASSVGGRTNEKLFF.

The chain couples TRBV5-6 to TRBJ2-7; D is perhaps TRBD1 (6 bases). Trimming took 4 bases from V and 4 from J, leaving 27 bases between them. Germline V lookup: CDR1 SGHDT, CDR2 YYEEEE. The CDR3 sequence is 18 residues long. The chain's CDR3 is CASSLIPDSNFLPYEQYF. In DNA, the CDR3 is TGTGCCAGCAGCCTTATACCGGACAGCAACTTTCTACCTTACGAGCAGTACTTC. Filled out from reference TRBV5-6 and TRBJ2-7, the complete variable domain reads DAGVTQSPTHLIKTRGQQVTLRCSPKSGHDTVSWYQQALGQGPQFIFQYYEEEERQRGNFPDRFSGHQFPNYSSELNVNALLLGDSALYLCASSLIPDSNFLPYEQYFGPGTRLTVT.

This rearrangement joins TRBV5-1 to TRBJ2-5; 11 bases align to TRBD2. The J segment lost 2 bases and the V segment lost 0 bases, leaving 6 bases of the junction unmatched. This CDR3 comprises 17 residues. Germline values: CDR1 SGHRS, CDR2 YFSETQ. CDR3 sequence: CASSLATLAGGQETQYF. DNA of the CDR3: TGCGCCAGCAGCTTGGCCACTCTAGCGGGAGGACAAGAGACCCAGTACTTC.

The rearrangement uses TRBV10-3 and TRBJ2-7, with 8 nucleotides matching TRBD1. Trimming cost V 3 bases and J 0 bases; bases outside gene matches: 4. In germline, CDR1 is ENHRY, CDR2 SYGVKD. The CDR3 contains 15 residues. Here the CDR3 reads CAISDSGTGSYEQYF. CDR3 coding DNA: TGTGCCATCAGTGATTCCGGGACAGGCTCCTACGAGCAGTACTTC.